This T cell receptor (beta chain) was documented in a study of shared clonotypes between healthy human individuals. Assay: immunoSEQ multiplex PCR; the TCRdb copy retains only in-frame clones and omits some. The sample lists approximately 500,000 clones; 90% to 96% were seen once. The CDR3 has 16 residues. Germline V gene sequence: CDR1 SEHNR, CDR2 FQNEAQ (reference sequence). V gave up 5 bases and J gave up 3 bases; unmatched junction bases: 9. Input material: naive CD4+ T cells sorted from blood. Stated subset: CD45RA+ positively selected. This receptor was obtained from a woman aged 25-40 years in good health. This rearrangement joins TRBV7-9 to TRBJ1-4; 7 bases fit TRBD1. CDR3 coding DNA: TGTGCCAGCAGCCGCGACAGGGTTCGGGCTAATGAAAAACTGTTTTTT. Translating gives CASSRDRVRANEKLFF.